Each of the 27 T cell receptor beta chains below was sequenced from the same sample in a study of blood T cell repertoires in COVID-19. Using immunoSEQ multiplex PCR, the repertoire was profiled, and TCRdb retains in-frame clones only, with some absent. The sample includes approximately 340,000 clones, just over 90% of them seen just once. Sequenced sample: PBMCs or T cells enriched from blood (not recorded which). The source is a woman aged 40 to 50 who had been exposed to COVID-19.

This clone was recorded at least ten times. The V gene is TRBV6-2 or TRBV6-3, the J gene TRBJ1-6, with 10 bases matching TRBD1. This CDR3 contains 15 residues. Trimming cost V 4 bases and J 10 bases; bases outside gene matches: 7. Looked up from germline, CDR1 is MNHEY and CDR2 is SVGEGT. CDR3 coding DNA: TGTGCCAGCAGTTTCGCCGGGACAGGGGCCTCACCCCTCCACTTT. Its translation: CASSFAGTGASPLHF.

The V gene is TRBV7-9, the J gene TRBJ2-3, with TRBD1 identical over 8 bases. Looked up from germline, CDR1 is SEHNR and CDR2 is FQNEAQ (reference sequence). The CDR3 covers 15 residues. The junction had 6 bases not matched to a gene; V was cut back by 5 bases and J by 2 bases. The DNA for the CDR3 is TGTGCCAGCAGCCCCAGGGGGCTCGACACAGATACGCAGTATTTT. Translation: CASSPRGLDTDTQYF.

This clone was recorded once. This rearrangement joins TRBV13 to TRBJ2-5; the match to TRBD2 covers 10 bases. The CDR3 runs 17 residues. V lost 0 bases to trimming and J lost 5 bases; unmatched junction nucleotides: 9. CDR1 and CDR2 (germline): PRHDT, FYEKMQ (reference sequence). The DNA of the CDR3 is TGTGCCAGCAGCTTAGGACCTGGGCTAGCGGGAGCGGAGACCCAGTACTTC. Translating gives CASSLGPGLAGAETQYF.

V is TRBV6-2 or TRBV6-3 and J is TRBJ2-7; perhaps TRBD1 as D (6 bases). The CDR3 loop spans 17 amino acids. V was pared by 2 bases and J by 4 bases, with 21 bases between. Germline CDR1 MNHEY, CDR2 SVGEGT. CDR3 loop: CASSYPSTGHSPYEQYF. DNA of the CDR3: TGTGCCAGCAGTTACCCTTCGACAGGCCACAGCCCTTACGAGCAGTACTTC.

J is TRBJ1-1 and V is TRBV9; 12 bases are a match to TRBD1. This CDR3 contains 16 residues. Germline V gives CDR1 SGDLS, CDR2 YYNGEE. With V trimmed by 3 bases and J by 0 bases, 3 bases remained unmatched. The CDR3 DNA sequence: TGTGCCAGCAGCGCGGGACAGGGGGCGATGAACACTGAAGCTTTCTTT. Its protein is CASSAGQGAMNTEAFF.

This clone was detected only a few times. The CDR3 loop reads CASSPFGQGAGEQYF. For the CDR3, the DNA is TGTGCCAGCAGTCCCTTCGGACAGGGGGCTGGGGAGCAGTACTTC. The chain employs TRBV2 and TRBJ2-7; TRBD1 aligns across 11 bases. The CDR3 consists of 15 residues. V shed 5 bases and J 7 bases; nucleotides not matched to a gene: 10. In germline, CDR1 is SNHLY, CDR2 FYNNEI.

The chain uses TRBV4-3 and TRBJ1-4, with TRBD1 matching over 11 bases. The V gene end was trimmed by 0 bases and the J gene end by 11 bases; junction bases not matched to a gene: 8. The CDR3 spans 16 residues. Germline V gene data show CDR1 as LGHNA and CDR2 as YSLEER. The DNA of the CDR3 is TGCGCCAGCAGCCAAGAGGGACAGGGGGGTACCTCGAAACTGTTTTTT. Protein sequence: CASSQEGQGGTSKLFF.

The genes are TRBV2 and TRBJ1-2, with D perhaps TRBD1 (6 bases). Germline assignment: CDR1 SNHLY and CDR2 FYNNEI. The CDR3 consists of 13 residues. V was cut by 6 bases and J by 2 bases, with 10 bases left in between. In DNA form, the CDR3 reads TGTGCCAGCAGCCAACAGGGAAACTATGGCTACACCTTC. This gives the protein CASSQQGNYGYTF.

V gene TRBV7-9 combines with J gene TRBJ2-1; tentatively, D is TRBD2 (5 bases). The germline V and J ends were trimmed by 6 bases and 9 bases, with 12 bases remaining between them. The CDR3 runs 12 residues. The germline V gene encodes CDR1 SEHNR and CDR2 FQNEAQ (reference sequence). The CDR3 DNA reads as TGTGCCAGCAGATCTAGCTCCGGTGAGCAGTTCTTC. Translated: CASRSSSGEQFF.

The chain combines TRBV20-1 with TRBJ1-5, with 12 nucleotides matching TRBD1. The CDR3 loop spans 15 amino acids. CDR1 DFQATT and CDR2 SNEGSKA come from the germline V gene (reference sequence). The V gene end was trimmed by 3 bases and the J gene end by 5 bases; junction bases not matched to a gene: 5. The CDR3 loop reads CSASFGTGGHQPQHF. CDR3 coding DNA: TGCAGTGCTAGTTTTGGGACAGGGGGCCATCAGCCCCAGCATTTT.

The rearrangement uses TRBV18 and TRBJ1-2; TRBD1 matches 7 bases. CDR3 size: 17 residues. Germline CDR1 reads KGHSH; CDR2 reads LQKENI. V trimming: 4 bases; J trimming: 8 bases; junction bases outside the gene matches: 19. CDR3 nucleotides: TGTGCCAGCTCACGAGAAGGGGGCGTCGTGAGAGGGGGAGGCTACACCTTC. This encodes CASSREGGVVRGGGYTF.

The gene calls are TRBV7-2 and TRBJ2-7, with TRBD2 identical over 12 bases. The V and J ends lost 3 bases and 3 bases, in that order; junction bases with no gene match: 6. This CDR3 region has 16 residues. Germline assignment: CDR1 SGHTA and CDR2 FQGNSA. CDR3 region: CASSFARLAGDYEQYF. Written as DNA, the CDR3 is TGTGCCAGCAGCTTCGCCCGACTAGCGGGGGACTACGAGCAGTACTTC.

This chain uses TRBV7-2 with TRBJ2-5; D might be TRBD2 (5 bases). Germline lookup yields CDR1 SGHTA and CDR2 FQGNSA. Trimming pared 3 bases from V and 5 bases from J, leaving 19 bases between. The CDR3 runs to 16 residues. CDR3 sequence (DNA): TGTGCCAGCAGCTTTCCCCCGGGAAGCCCGTCGGAGACCCAGTACTTC. Translating gives CASSFPPGSPSETQYF.

The chain has TRBV5-1 and TRBJ2-1; 8 positions match TRBD1. Germline CDR1 reads SGHRS; CDR2 reads YFSETQ. The CDR3 loop spans 14 amino acids. Trimming removed 3 bases from V and 6 bases from J; junction bases left unmatched: 5. The CDR3 sequence: CASSYDRGVNEQFF. CDR3 nucleotide sequence: TGCGCCAGCAGCTACGACAGGGGAGTCAATGAGCAGTTCTTC.

This clone was detected only once. The rearrangement links TRBV19 to TRBJ1-1; D remains unclear. Between the trimmed V and J ends, which lost 2 bases and 1 base, there was a span of 14 bases. This CDR3 contains 16 residues. Germline V gene sequence: CDR1 LNHDA, CDR2 SQIVND (reference sequence). CDR3 sequence: CASSIFKSGWNTEAFF. The CDR3 bases are TGTGCCAGTAGTATATTTAAGTCGGGGTGGAACACTGAAGCTTTCTTT.

The chain joins TRBV5-1 to TRBJ2-1; TRBD1 agrees at 9 bases. From germline, CDR1 is SGHRS and CDR2 YFSETQ. The J segment lost 4 bases and the V segment lost 4 bases, leaving 3 bases of the junction unmatched. The CDR3 length is 14 residues. The CDR3 here is CASSPGQGYNEQFF. The DNA of the CDR3 is TGCGCCAGCAGCCCGGGACAGGGATACAATGAGCAGTTCTTC. Full variable domain (remainder filled in from reference TRBV5-1 and TRBJ2-1): KAGVTQTPRYLIKTRGQQVTLSCSPISGHRSVSWYQQTPGQGLQFLFEYFSETQRNKGNFPGRFSGRQFSNSRSEMNVSTLELGDSALYLCASSPGQGYNEQFFGPGTRLTVL.

The chain uses TRBV9 and TRBJ2-1; tentative D call: TRBD2 (6 bases). Germline V gene sequence: CDR1 SGDLS, CDR2 YYNGEE. Trimming shortened V by 0 bases and J by 0 bases, and 13 bases separated the two germline ends. This CDR3 region has 17 residues. The CDR3 nucleotides read TGTGCCAGCAGCGTAGCTGCCCTAGCGAGCTCCTACAATGAGCAGTTCTTC. Its protein is CASSVAALASSYNEQFF. Supplemented by reference TRBV9 and TRBJ2-1, the full variable domain reads DSGVTQTPKHLITATGQRVTLRCSPRSGDLSVYWYQQSLDQGLQFLIQYYNGEERAKGNILERFSAQQFPDLHSELNLSSLELGDSALYFCASSVAALASSYNEQFFGPGTRLTVL.

This clone occurred once. The chain carries TRBV5-1 and TRBJ1-6; 7 nucleotides line up with TRBD1. Germline CDR1 and CDR2: SGHRS and YFSETQ. The CDR3 is 16 residues long. V trimming: 3 bases; J trimming: 6 bases; junction bases outside the gene matches: 9. CDR3 residues: CASSSSGTAFNSPLHF. In DNA, the CDR3 is TGCGCCAGCAGCTCGTCCGGGACAGCCTTTAATTCACCCCTCCACTTT.

The V call is TRBV10-2, the J call TRBJ1-5, with D perhaps matching TRBD1 (6 bases). Germline V gene data show CDR1 as WSHSY and CDR2 as SAAADI. The CDR3 is 17 residues long. V was cut by 0 bases and J by 2 bases, with 14 bases left in between. The CDR3 coding sequence is TGCGCCAGCAGTGAGTCGACCGGGACACCGGGCAATCAGCCCCAGCATTTT. It codes for CASSESTGTPGNQPQHF.

This chain joins TRBV18 and TRBJ1-1; D is ambiguous. V dropped 5 bases and J dropped 0 bases, with 10 bases sitting between them. There are 14 residues in the CDR3. Germline assignment: CDR1 KGHSH and CDR2 LQKENI. In nucleotides, the CDR3 is TGTGCCAGCTCAGGGCCGAGCATGAACACTGAAGCTTTCTTT. Protein: CASSGPSMNTEAFF.

The rearrangement joins TRBV30 to TRBJ2-7; 9 nucleotides match TRBD1. Germline V CDR1 and CDR2: GTSNPN, SVGIG (reference sequence). The CDR3 spans 14 residues. V lost 2 bases to trimming and J lost 2 bases; unmatched junction nucleotides: 4. CDR3 amino acids: CAWSPGQGTYEQYF. The DNA of the CDR3 is TGTGCCTGGAGTCCGGGACAGGGAACCTACGAGCAGTACTTC.

This clone was observed a handful of times. The J gene is TRBJ2-7, the V gene TRBV19; 8 nucleotides align to TRBD1. The CDR3 consists of 16 residues. Trimming at V came to 5 bases and at J to 0 bases, leaving 9 bases not matched to a gene. CDR1 is LNHDA and CDR2 is SQIVND in the germline V gene (reference sequence). For the CDR3, the DNA is TGTGCCAGTAGTCGCAGAACAGGGGGTAGCTCCTACGAGCAGTACTTC. This codes for CASSRRTGGSSYEQYF.

This chain joins TRBV10-3 and TRBJ2-7; 11 bases match TRBD2. The germline CDR1 and CDR2 sequences are ENHRY and SYGVKD. After removal of 10 bases from V and 1 base from J, the junction contained 3 bases not matched to a gene. This CDR3 is built from 13 residues. This CDR3 is CATGLAVSYEQYF. The CDR3 nucleotides read TGTGCCACGGGACTAGCGGTTTCCTACGAGCAGTACTTC.

The V call is TRBV4-2, the J call TRBJ1-6, with D perhaps matching TRBD1 (6 bases). With 0 bases removed from V and 8 bases from J, the gap between germline ends came to 8 bases. The CDR3 extends over 14 amino acids. CDR1 and CDR2 from the germline V gene are LGHNA and YNFKEQ. CDR3 DNA sequence: TGTGCCAGCAGCCAAGAACAGGGTTATTCACCCCTCCACTTT. It is translated as CASSQEQGYSPLHF.

V and J are TRBV7-2 and TRBJ1-4, with D possibly being TRBD1 (5 bases). The CDR3 spans 15 residues. Germline V gene sequence: CDR1 SGHTA, CDR2 FQGNSA. V lost 6 bases to trimming and J lost 5 bases, with 16 bases between them. The CDR3: CASRGGGWKNEKLFF. The CDR3 nucleotides read TGTGCCAGCAGAGGCGGGGGGTGGAAGAATGAAAAACTGTTTTTT.

This clone appeared once. The rearrangement uses TRBV5-6 and TRBJ1-4, with a weak D call TRBD1 (5 bases). The V gene's germline CDR1 is SGHDT and CDR2 YYEEEE. V was shortened by 4 bases and J by 6 bases, with 16 bases between the two germline ends. This CDR3 has 15 residues. This CDR3 is CASSLQDLTDEKLFF. As DNA, the CDR3 is TGTGCCAGCAGCCTACAGGATCTAACAGATGAAAAACTGTTTTTT.

This clone was seen just once. This chain joins TRBV11-2 and TRBJ2-5; 9 nucleotides agree with TRBD2. With V trimmed by 1 base and J by 5 bases, 8 bases remained unmatched. The germline V gene has CDR1 SGHAT and CDR2 FQNNGV. This CDR3 spans 16 amino acids. The CDR3 nucleotides read TGTGCCAGCAGCTTAGCCCCAGCGGGGGGCGAGGAGACCCAGTACTTC. Translated: CASSLAPAGGEETQYF. Full variable domain (missing parts from reference TRBV11-2 and TRBJ2-5): EAGVAQSPRYKIIEKRQSVAFWCNPISGHATLYWYQQILGQGPKLLIQFQNNGVVDDSQLPKDRFSAERLKGVDSTLKIQPAKLEDSAVYLCASSLAPAGGEETQYFGPGTRLLVL.